This T cell receptor beta chain is from a study of blood T cell repertoires in COVID-19. At the level of the study: COVID-19 samples collected from the United States, Italy and Spain covered acute and convalescent phases. PBMCs, B-cell-depleted T cells, or T cells were the source of the cDNA or gDNA that made up the material.

Here immunoSEQ multiplex PCR was the method, and the copy in TCRdb shows in-frame clones only, minus some. The sample includes fewer than 150,000 clones, roughly four fifths seen only once; the top ten take roughly 8.3%. This clone was seen at least ten times. Within the sample, other DNA sequences also encode this same CDR3. In germline, CDR1 is SGHRS, CDR2 YFSETQ. CDR3 size: 15 residues. The junction had 1 base not matched to a gene; V was cut back by 0 bases and J by 4 bases. Sequencing was carried out using peripheral blood. The sequence came from a woman aged 80 or older in a cohort sampled during active or convalescent COVID-19. V gene TRBV5-1 combines with J gene TRBJ2-7, with 13 bases that match TRBD2. The CDR3: CASSLGTSGGYEQYF. The CDR3 DNA is TGCGCCAGCAGCTTGGGGACTAGCGGGGGATACGAGCAGTACTTC.